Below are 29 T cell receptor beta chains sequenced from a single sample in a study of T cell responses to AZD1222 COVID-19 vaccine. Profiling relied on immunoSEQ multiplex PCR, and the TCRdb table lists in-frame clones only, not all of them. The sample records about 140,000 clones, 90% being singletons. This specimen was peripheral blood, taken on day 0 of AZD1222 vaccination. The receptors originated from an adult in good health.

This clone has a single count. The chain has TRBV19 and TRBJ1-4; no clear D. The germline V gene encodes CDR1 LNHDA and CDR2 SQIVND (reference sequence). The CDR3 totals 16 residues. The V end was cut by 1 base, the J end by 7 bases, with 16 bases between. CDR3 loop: CASSIGDRASAEKLFF. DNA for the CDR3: TGTGCCAGTAGTATAGGTGACCGGGCCTCGGCTGAAAAACTGTTTTTT.

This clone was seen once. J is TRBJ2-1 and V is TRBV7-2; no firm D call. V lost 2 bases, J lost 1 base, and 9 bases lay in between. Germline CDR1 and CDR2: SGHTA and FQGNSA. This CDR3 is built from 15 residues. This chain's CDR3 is CASSLSKASYNEQFF. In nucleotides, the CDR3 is TGTGCCAGCAGCTTATCTAAAGCATCCTACAATGAGCAGTTCTTC.

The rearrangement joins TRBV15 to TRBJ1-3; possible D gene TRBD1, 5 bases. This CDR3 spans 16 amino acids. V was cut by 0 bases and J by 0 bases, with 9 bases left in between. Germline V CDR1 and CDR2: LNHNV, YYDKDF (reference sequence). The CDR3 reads CATSRDPGLSGNTIYF. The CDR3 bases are TGTGCCACCAGCAGAGACCCGGGACTCTCTGGAAACACCATATATTTT. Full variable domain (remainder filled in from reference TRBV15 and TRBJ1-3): DAMVIQNPRYQVTQFGKPVTLSCSQTLNHNVMYWYQQKSSQAPKLLFHYYDKDFNNEADTPDNFQSRRPNTSFCFLDIRSPGLGDTAMYLCATSRDPGLSGNTIYFGEGSWLTVV.

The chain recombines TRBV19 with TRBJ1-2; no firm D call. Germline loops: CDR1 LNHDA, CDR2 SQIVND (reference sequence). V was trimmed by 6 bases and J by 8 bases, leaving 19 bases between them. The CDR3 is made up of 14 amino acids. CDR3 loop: CASRVPGWFGGYTF. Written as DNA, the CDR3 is TGTGCCAGTAGGGTACCGGGGTGGTTTGGAGGCTACACCTTC.

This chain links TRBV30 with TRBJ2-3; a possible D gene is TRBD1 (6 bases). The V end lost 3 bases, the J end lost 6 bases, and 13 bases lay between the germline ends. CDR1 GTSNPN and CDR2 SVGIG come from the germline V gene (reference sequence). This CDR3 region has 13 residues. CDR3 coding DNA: TGTGCCTGGAGCGTAGGGGGTTTCGATACGCAGTATTTT. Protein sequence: CAWSVGGFDTQYF.

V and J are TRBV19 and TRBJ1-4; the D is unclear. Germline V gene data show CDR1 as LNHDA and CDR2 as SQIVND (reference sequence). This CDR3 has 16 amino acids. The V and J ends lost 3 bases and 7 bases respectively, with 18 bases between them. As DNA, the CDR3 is TGTGCCAGTAGTATCCCCATGGGTGGGAATCGTGAAAAACTGTTTTTT. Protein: CASSIPMGGNREKLFF.

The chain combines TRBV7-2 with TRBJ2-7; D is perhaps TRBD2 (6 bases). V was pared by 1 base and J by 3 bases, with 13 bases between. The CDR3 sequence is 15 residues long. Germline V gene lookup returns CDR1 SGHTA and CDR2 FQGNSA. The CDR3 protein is CASSLVPGGVYEQYF. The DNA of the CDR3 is TGTGCCAGCAGCTTAGTTCCCGGCGGGGTCTACGAGCAGTACTTC.

CDR3 bases: TGTGCCAGCAGTTACTCCCCTCCAGGGGGAAGCAATCAGCCCCAGCATTTT. Translation gives CASSYSPPGGSNQPQHF. The chain couples TRBV6-2 or TRBV6-3 to TRBJ1-5; 7 bases line up with TRBD1. This CDR3 contains 17 residues. V dropped 0 bases and J dropped 1; count of bases not matched to a gene: 6. Looked up from germline, CDR1 is MNHEY and CDR2 is SVGEGT.

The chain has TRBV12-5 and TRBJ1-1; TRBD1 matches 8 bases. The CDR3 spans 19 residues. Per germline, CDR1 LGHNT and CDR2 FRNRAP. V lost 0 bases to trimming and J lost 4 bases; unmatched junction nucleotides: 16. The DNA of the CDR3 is TGTGCTAGTGGTTTGGTACGAGAAGGCAGGGGGCCCTTGGGCACTGAAGCTTTCTTT. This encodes CASGLVREGRGPLGTEAFF.

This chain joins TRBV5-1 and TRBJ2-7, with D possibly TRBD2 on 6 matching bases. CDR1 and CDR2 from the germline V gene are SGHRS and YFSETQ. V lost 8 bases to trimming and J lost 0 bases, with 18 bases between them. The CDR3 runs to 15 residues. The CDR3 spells CARYRRAPSSYEQYF. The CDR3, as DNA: TGCGCCAGATACAGGAGGGCACCGAGCTCCTACGAGCAGTACTTC.

CDR3 in amino acids: CASSVYDETQYF. CDR3 nucleotides: TGTGCCAGCAGCGTATATGACGAGACCCAGTACTTC. V is TRBV9 and J is TRBJ2-5; no clear D gene. Germline V lookup: CDR1 SGDLS, CDR2 YYNGEE. Trimming cost V 1 base and J 5 bases, with 6 bases left between them. This CDR3 contains 12 residues.

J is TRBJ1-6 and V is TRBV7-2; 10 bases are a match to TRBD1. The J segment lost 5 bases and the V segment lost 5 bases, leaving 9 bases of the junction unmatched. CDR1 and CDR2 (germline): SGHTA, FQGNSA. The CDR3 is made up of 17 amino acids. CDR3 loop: CASSPPFGQGDNSPLHF. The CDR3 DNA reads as TGTGCCAGCAGCCCGCCCTTCGGACAGGGGGATAATTCACCCCTCCACTTT. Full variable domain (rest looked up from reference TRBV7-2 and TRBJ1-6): GAGVSQSPSNKVTEKGKDVELRCDPISGHTALYWYRQSLGQGLEFLIYFQGNSAPDKSGLPSDRFSAERTGGSVSTLTIQRTQQEDSAVYLCASSPPFGQGDNSPLHFGNGTRLTVT.

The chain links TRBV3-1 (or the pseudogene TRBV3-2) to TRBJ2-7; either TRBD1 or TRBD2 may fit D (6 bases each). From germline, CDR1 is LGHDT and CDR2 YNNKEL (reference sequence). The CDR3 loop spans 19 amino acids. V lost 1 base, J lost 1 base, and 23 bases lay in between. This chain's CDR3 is CASSQGGRGRRVFSYEQYF. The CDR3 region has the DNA TGTGCCAGCAGCCAAGGGGGCCGGGGGCGCAGGGTTTTTTCCTACGAGCAGTACTTC.

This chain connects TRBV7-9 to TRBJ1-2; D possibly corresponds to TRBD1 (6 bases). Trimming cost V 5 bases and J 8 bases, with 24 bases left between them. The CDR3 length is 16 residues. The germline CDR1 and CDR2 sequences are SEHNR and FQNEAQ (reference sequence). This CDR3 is CASSARRDNPFVGYTF. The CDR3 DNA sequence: TGTGCCAGCAGCGCCCGCCGGGACAACCCCTTCGTGGGCTACACCTTC. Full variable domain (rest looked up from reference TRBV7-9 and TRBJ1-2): DTGVSQNPRHKITKRGQNVTFRCDPISEHNRLYWYRQTLGQGPEFLTYFQNEAQLEKSRLLSDRFSAERPKGSFSTLEIQRTEQGDSAMYLCASSARRDNPFVGYTFGSGTRLTVV.

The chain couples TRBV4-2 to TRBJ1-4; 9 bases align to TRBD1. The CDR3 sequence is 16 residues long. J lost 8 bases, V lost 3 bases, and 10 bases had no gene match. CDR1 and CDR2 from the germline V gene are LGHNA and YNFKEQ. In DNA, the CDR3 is TGTGCCAGCAGCCACACATCGGGACAGGGAGAAGAAAAACTGTTTTTT. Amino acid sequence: CASSHTSGQGEEKLFF.

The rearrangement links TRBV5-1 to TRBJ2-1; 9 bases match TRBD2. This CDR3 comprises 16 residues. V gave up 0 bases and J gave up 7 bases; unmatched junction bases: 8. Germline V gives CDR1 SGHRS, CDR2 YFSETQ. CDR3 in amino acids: CASSLVAGGPGNEQFF. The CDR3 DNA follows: TGCGCCAGCAGCTTGGTTGCGGGAGGGCCGGGAAATGAGCAGTTCTTC. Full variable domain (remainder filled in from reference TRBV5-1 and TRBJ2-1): KAGVTQTPRYLIKTRGQQVTLSCSPISGHRSVSWYQQTPGQGLQFLFEYFSETQRNKGNFPGRFSGRQFSNSRSEMNVSTLELGDSALYLCASSLVAGGPGNEQFFGPGTRLTVL.

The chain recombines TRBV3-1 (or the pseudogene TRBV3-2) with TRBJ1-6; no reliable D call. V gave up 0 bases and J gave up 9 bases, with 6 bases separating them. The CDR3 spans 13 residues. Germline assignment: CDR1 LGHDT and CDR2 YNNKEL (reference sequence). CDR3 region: CASSQERISPLHF. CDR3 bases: TGTGCCAGCAGCCAAGAACGGATTTCACCCCTCCACTTT.

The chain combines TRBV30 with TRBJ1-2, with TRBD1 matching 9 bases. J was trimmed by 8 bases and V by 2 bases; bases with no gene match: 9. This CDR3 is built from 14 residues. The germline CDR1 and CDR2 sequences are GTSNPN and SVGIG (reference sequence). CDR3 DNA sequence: TGTGCCTGGAGTATGTCACAGGGGGCGGGCGGCTACACCTTC. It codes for CAWSMSQGAGGYTF.

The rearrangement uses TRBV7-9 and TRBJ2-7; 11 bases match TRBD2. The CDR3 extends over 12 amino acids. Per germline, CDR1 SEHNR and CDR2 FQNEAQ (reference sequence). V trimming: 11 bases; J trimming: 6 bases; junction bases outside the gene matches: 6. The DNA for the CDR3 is TGTGCCTATGTGACTAGCGGGGCCGAGCAGTACTTC. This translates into CAYVTSGAEQYF.

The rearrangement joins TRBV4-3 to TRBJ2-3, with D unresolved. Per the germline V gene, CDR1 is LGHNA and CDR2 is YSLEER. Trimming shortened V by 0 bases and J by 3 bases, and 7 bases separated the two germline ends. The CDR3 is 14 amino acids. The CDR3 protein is CASSQELRTDTQYF. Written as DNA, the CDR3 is TGCGCCAGCAGCCAAGAACTGAGGACAGATACGCAGTATTTT.

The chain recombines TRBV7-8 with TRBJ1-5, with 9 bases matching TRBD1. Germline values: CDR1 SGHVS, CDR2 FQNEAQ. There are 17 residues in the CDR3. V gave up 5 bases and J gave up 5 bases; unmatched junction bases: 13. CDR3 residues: CASSQNRDRVGYQPQHF. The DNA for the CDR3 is TGTGCCAGCAGCCAAAACCGGGACAGGGTTGGATATCAGCCCCAGCATTTT.

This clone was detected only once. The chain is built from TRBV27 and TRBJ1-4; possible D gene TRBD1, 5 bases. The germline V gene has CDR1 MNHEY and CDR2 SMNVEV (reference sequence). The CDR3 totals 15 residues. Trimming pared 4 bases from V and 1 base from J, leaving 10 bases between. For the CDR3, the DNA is TGTGCCAGCAGTTCCGCTGGGGGAACTAATGAAAAACTGTTTTTT. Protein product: CASSSAGGTNEKLFF.

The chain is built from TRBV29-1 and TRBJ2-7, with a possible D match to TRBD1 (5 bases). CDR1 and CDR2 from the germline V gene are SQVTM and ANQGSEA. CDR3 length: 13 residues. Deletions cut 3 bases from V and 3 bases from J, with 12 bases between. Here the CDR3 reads CSVEGPPVYEQYF. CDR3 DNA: TGCAGCGTTGAGGGGCCCCCTGTCTACGAGCAGTACTTC.

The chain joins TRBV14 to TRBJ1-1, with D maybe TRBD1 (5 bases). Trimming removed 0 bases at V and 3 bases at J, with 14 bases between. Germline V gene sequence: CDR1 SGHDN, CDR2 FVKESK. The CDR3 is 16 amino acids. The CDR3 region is CASSQDWPLGDTEAFF. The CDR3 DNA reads TGTGCCAGCAGCCAAGATTGGCCGCTGGGGGACACTGAAGCTTTCTTT.

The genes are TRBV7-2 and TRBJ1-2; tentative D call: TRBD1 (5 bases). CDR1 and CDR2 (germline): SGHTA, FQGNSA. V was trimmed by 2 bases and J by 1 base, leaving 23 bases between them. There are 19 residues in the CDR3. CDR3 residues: CASSLRVPWGTSNNYGYTF. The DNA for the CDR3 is TGTGCCAGCAGCTTACGGGTCCCTTGGGGGACCTCGAATAACTATGGCTACACCTTC.

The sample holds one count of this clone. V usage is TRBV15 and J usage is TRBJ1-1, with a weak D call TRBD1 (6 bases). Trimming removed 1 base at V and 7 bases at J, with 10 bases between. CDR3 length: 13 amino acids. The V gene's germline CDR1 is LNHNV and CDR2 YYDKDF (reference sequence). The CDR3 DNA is TGTGCCACCAGCAGAGGGCAGGGGAGTGAAGCTTTCTTT. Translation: CATSRGQGSEAFF.

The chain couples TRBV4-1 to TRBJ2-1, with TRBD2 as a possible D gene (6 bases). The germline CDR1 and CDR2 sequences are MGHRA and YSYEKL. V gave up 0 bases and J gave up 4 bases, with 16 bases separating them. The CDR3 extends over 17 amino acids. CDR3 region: CASSQETGTSDYNEQFF. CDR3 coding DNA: TGCGCCAGCAGCCAAGAGACCGGGACTTCCGATTACAATGAGCAGTTCTTC.

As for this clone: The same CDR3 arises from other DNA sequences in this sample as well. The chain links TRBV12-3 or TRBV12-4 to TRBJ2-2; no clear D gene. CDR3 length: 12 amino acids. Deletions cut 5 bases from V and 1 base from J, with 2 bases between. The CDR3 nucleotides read TGTGCCAGCAGTCTGAACACCGGGGAGCTGTTTTTT. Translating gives CASSLNTGELFF.

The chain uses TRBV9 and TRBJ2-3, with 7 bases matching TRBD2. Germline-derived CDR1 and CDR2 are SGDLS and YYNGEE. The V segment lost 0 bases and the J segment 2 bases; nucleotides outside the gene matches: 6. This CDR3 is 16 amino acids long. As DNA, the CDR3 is TGTGCCAGCAGCGTAGTTGCTAGCGGATTCACAGATACGCAGTATTTT. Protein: CASSVVASGFTDTQYF.